The 15 T cell receptor beta chains presented below share a single source sample, sequenced in a study of T cell responses to AZD1222 COVID-19 vaccine. Data came from immunoSEQ multiplex PCR; TCRdb stores just in-frame clones and leaves some out. The sample yields over 95,000 clones, roughly 90% seen once. Source: peripheral blood, taken on day 0 of AZD1222 vaccination. These receptors came from an adult in good health.

The V call is TRBV19, the J call TRBJ2-1, with TRBD2 as a possible D gene (5 bases). CDR1 LNHDA and CDR2 SQIVND come from the germline V gene (reference sequence). The CDR3 is 14 residues long. Trimming stripped 7 bases from V and 7 bases from J, with 17 bases between. The CDR3 here is CASTREYGPNEQFF. CDR3 nucleotide sequence: TGTGCCAGTACGAGGGAGTACGGGCCTAATGAGCAGTTCTTC.

The rearrangement links TRBV29-1 to TRBJ2-1, with D possibly TRBD1 on 5 matching bases. The CDR3 has 12 residues. Trimming shortened V by 4 bases and J by 7 bases, and 11 bases separated the two germline ends. CDR1 and CDR2 from the germline V gene are SQVTM and ANQGSEA. Here the CDR3 reads CSVARVGNEQFF. The CDR3 DNA is TGCAGCGTTGCCAGGGTAGGGAATGAGCAGTTCTTC.

The genes are TRBV19 and TRBJ1-5, with 10 bases identical to TRBD1. Trimming removed 9 bases from V and 6 bases from J; junction bases left unmatched: 14. Germline-derived CDR1 and CDR2 are LNHDA and SQIVND (reference sequence). CDR3 size: 16 residues. The CDR3, as DNA: TGTGCCAGCGCTCCGGGACAGGGGTCGGGAAGTCAGCCCCAGCATTTT. Its protein product is CASAPGQGSGSQPQHF. The full variable domain, completed using reference TRBV19 and TRBJ1-5, is DGGITQSPKYLFRKEGQNVTLSCEQNLNHDAMYWYRQDPGQGLRLIYYSQIVNDFQKGDIAEGYSVSREKKESFPLTVTSAQKNPTAFYLCASAPGQGSGSQPQHFGDGTRLSIL.

The count of this clone is one. The V and J genes are TRBV21-1 and TRBJ2-3; the DNA was not used to check the table's D call, TRBD2. TRBV21-1 is deemed a pseudogene. This CDR3 region has 21 residues. CDR3 in amino acids: CASSKAGTSSGRDLYTDTQYF. The CDR3 DNA follows: TGTGCCAGCAGCAAAGCCGGTACTTCGAGCGGGAGGGATTTATACACAGATACGCAGTATTTT.

The CDR3 protein is CASSQGGYPKGEQYF. The CDR3 DNA is TGTGCCAGCAGCCAAGGGGGGTACCCGAAGGGCGAGCAGTACTTC. The chain uses TRBV3-1 (or the pseudogene TRBV3-2) and TRBJ2-7; D may be TRBD1 or TRBD2 (5 bases each). Germline V CDR1 and CDR2: LGHDT, YNNKEL (reference sequence). There are 15 residues in the CDR3. Between the trimmed V and J ends, which lost 1 base and 6 bases, there was a span of 16 bases.

The CDR3 bases are TGTGCCAGCAGTGATAGGTCCGGAGAGACCCAGTACTTC. Residues: CASSDRSGETQYF. The genes are TRBV6-1 and TRBJ2-5, with no clear D. CDR1 is MNHNS, CDR2 SASEGT, per germline. V was shortened by 3 bases and J by 4 bases, with 9 bases between the two germline ends. The CDR3 has 13 amino acids.

The V gene is TRBV7-2, the J gene TRBJ1-5, with D possibly being TRBD1 (5 bases). Trimming took 3 bases from V and 5 from J, leaving 14 bases between them. Per the germline V gene, CDR1 is SGHTA and CDR2 is FQGNSA. The CDR3 runs 15 residues. The CDR3: CASSFGAVPDQPQHF. CDR3 sequence (DNA): TGTGCCAGCAGCTTCGGGGCCGTCCCCGATCAGCCCCAGCATTTT.

The rearrangement joins TRBV5-5 to TRBJ2-5, with 9 positions matching TRBD2. V was clipped by 4 bases and J by 5 bases; unmatched bases: 9. CDR3 size: 15 residues. Germline V gene lookup returns CDR1 SGHKS and CDR2 YYEKEE (reference sequence). The CDR3 loop reads CASSPGTSLRETQYF. The CDR3 nucleotides read TGTGCCAGCAGCCCAGGGACTAGCTTGAGGGAGACCCAGTACTTC.

The chain combines TRBV28 with TRBJ2-7, with 11 positions matching TRBD1. The V gene's germline CDR1 is MDHEN and CDR2 SYDVKM. The CDR3 has 14 amino acids. Trimming cost V 9 bases and J 2 bases; bases outside gene matches: 6. CDR3 nucleotides: TGTGCCAGTGAGGACAGGGGGCTCGCCTACGAGCAGTACTTC. This translates into CASEDRGLAYEQYF.

This rearrangement joins TRBV11-2 to TRBJ2-7, with 12 bases identical to TRBD1. Germline-derived CDR1 and CDR2 are SGHAT and FQNNGV. The CDR3 is made up of 18 amino acids. Losses at the gene ends were 5 bases for V and 0 bases for J; bases not matched to a gene: 11. The CDR3 spells CASSTTRDRGLRSYEQYF. The CDR3 region has the DNA TGTGCCAGCAGCACAACCCGGGACAGGGGGCTACGCTCCTACGAGCAGTACTTC.

This chain joins TRBV4-1 and TRBJ2-7; 14 bases map to TRBD2. The CDR3 runs to 17 residues. Losses at the gene ends were 5 bases for V and 0 bases for J; bases not matched to a gene: 6. Germline V CDR1 and CDR2: MGHRA, YSYEKL. CDR3: CASSKGTSGSLSYEQYF. The CDR3 coding sequence is TGCGCCAGCAGCAAGGGGACTAGCGGGAGCCTCTCCTACGAGCAGTACTTC.

This chain uses TRBV27 with TRBJ1-4; D remains ambiguous. Trimming removed 8 bases at V and 4 bases at J, with 11 bases between. Germline loops: CDR1 MNHEY, CDR2 SMNVEV (reference sequence). The CDR3 length is 13 residues. The CDR3 loop is CASLTTFNEKLFF. Written as DNA, the CDR3 is TGTGCCAGCTTGACAACTTTTAATGAAAAACTGTTTTTT.

Details on this clone: In the same sample, other DNA sequences code for this CDR3. V gene TRBV29-1 combines with J gene TRBJ2-1; no definite D call. Germline-derived CDR1 and CDR2 are SQVTM and ANQGSEA. The CDR3 totals 11 residues. Trimming stripped 3 bases from V and 3 bases from J, with 3 bases between. The CDR3 loop is CSVDGYNEQFF. The CDR3 nucleotides read TGCAGCGTTGACGGCTACAATGAGCAGTTCTTC.

With respect to this clone: At one boundary the junction diverges from the germline segment, which might be a read error. The chain is built from TRBV30 and TRBJ1-6; D is possibly TRBD1 (5 bases). This CDR3 contains 14 residues. CDR1 and CDR2 from the germline V gene are GTSNPN and SVGIG (reference sequence). Here the CDR3 reads CAWRSGTGDSPFHF. In nucleotides, the CDR3 is TGTGCCTGGAGATCCGGGACCGGTGATTCACCCTTCCACTTT.

This clone was observed a handful of times. J is TRBJ2-3 and V is TRBV29-1; D may correspond to TRBD1 or TRBD2 (5 bases each). This CDR3 contains 13 residues. The germline CDR1 and CDR2 sequences are SQVTM and ANQGSEA. V shed 7 bases and J shed 5 bases, with 16 bases lying between them. CDR3 residues: CSALGPGGDTQYF. Here the CDR3 DNA reads TGCAGCGCTCTGGGACCTGGTGGAGATACGCAGTATTTT.